The present TCR beta chain was sequenced within a study of cytomegalovirus exposure and HLA in healthy donors listed by TCRdb under 2017. Background for the entire study: An earlier analysis of several hundred of the donors reported approximately 290 Gb of sequence data and more than 90 million unique TCR beta sequences from roughly 180 million T cells. HLA typing included class I and class II loci at four-digit resolution. The study profiled the T cell repertoires of approximately 700 subjects by immunosequencing and related them to cytomegalovirus serostatus. Every discovery cohort repertoire had been produced on one sequencing platform. Genome-wide SNP genotypes for about 65% of the roughly 670 donors were used in a later genetic analysis, which treated that subset as a discovery cohort. Besides the first cohort of around 700 subjects, a separate validation cohort made up of 120 or so different subjects was used. Among almost 400 genotyped donors of the cohort, an average of approximately 230,000 unique TCR beta nucleotide sequences were sequenced per donor, roughly a sixth of them non-productive. Typing coverage differed by locus: A, B, C, DRB1 and DQB1 were typed in roughly 620-630 donors, DQA1 in 522, DPA1 in some 610, and DPB1 in roughly 470. To predict cytomegalovirus infection status, the study brought together high-throughput TCR immunosequencing, statistical association of individual TCRs with disease status, and machine learning. Five DR-DQ haplotypes were handled as single units for association and clustering because linkage in the cohort was strong. An earlier analysis of approximately 580 of the donors used high-throughput TCR beta sequencing to judge whether each TCR beta V gene segment behaved as functional or pseudogenic. Donor age, sex, ethnicity and CMV serostatus were compiled alongside the repertoire data. A later analysis re-analyzed previously published TCR beta repertoires from about 600 donors and added high-resolution HLA genotyping to study TCR occurrence patterns. The study aimed to test whether signatures of past pathogen exposure could be identified by cataloging public T cell receptors. Rather than using new phenotypic data, the later analysis identified candidate immune exposures from TCR beta sequences and from how often those sequences occurred across donors. Of the roughly 400 genotyped donors, roughly 80% fell in the genetic ancestry cluster associated with self-reported Caucasian donors. Roughly 300 gigabases of sequencing data and approximately 84 million unique TCR sequences were included in an early release covering around 650 HLA-typed donors.

The library was prepared using the immunoSEQ multiplex PCR assay. For the multiplex PCR, a mixture combining 60 forward primers for TCR Vbeta segments and 13 reverse primers for TCR Jbeta segments was used. Amplification of the CDR3 region of rearranged TCR beta genes was performed with a multiplex PCR assay on genomic DNA. On the Illumina HiSeq System, the amplified TCR beta libraries were sequenced as 87-base-pair reads. The authors processed their data as follows. In a later analysis, some 80 million unique TCR beta chains were counted across the 650 to 700 repertoires, and roughly 11 million of these chains were shared by at least two donors. A nearest-neighbor algorithm error-corrected the raw reads and collapsed the reads into unique sequences, merging closely related sequences to remove PCR and sequencing errors. Alignment of CDR3 sequences to IMGT reference sequences was used to assign V, D and J gene segments. For a sequence to be retained, at least a six-nucleotide match to both a V gene segment and a J gene segment was required. A rearrangement counted as productive if the CDR3 had no stop codons and remained in frame with V and J, and every other rearrangement counted as non-productive. CDR3 was defined according to IMGT convention as the region running from the second conserved V-encoded cysteine to the conserved J-encoded phenylalanine. Sequences without an unambiguous match to a single V gene segment were excluded from the earlier analysis of over 500 of the donors. An earlier analysis of about 590 of the donors classified V segments as functional when productive rearrangements were above 56.7% and as segregating when the standard deviation between donors was above 5%. To diagnose cytomegalovirus status from the catalog of TCR beta chain sequences, a statistical classification framework was built. A later analysis assigned V and J genes by comparing TCR nucleotide sequences with IMGT/GENE-DB human TR gene sequences. A later analysis assigned CDR3 sequences and most-parsimonious VDJ recombination scenarios with the TCRdist pipeline. In a later analysis, each TCR beta chain was defined by its CDR3 amino acid sequence together with its V-gene family, and reads without a unique V-gene family were excluded. To address suspected cross-contamination and a sequencing artifact, a later analysis removed 550 to 750 highly shared, low-generation-probability nucleotide sequences. A later analysis calculated a clonal expansion index for each public chain from normalized within-repertoire ranks of inferred template counts. In a later analysis, generation probabilities were computed using a VDJ recombination model fitted to out-of-frame rearrangements, and the results were checked against IGoR. A later analysis scored TCR-TCR, TCR-HLA and TCR-CMV co-occurrence with hypergeometric tests, applying a repertoire-size bias correction to TCR pairs. In a later analysis, false discovery rates were estimated by permuting HLA or CMV assignments 20 times. A later analysis grouped co-occurring TCRs with DBSCAN, adding TCRdist sequence similarity when clustering within HLA-allele-positive subsets. For co-occurrence clustering, repertoires with fewer than 30,000 or more than 120,000 public chains were excluded, along with 4 to 6 repertoires with anomalous nucleotide sharing. TCRdb retrieved this table from immuneACCESS and kept in-frame rearrangements only. Not all clones are present; in checked studies, unresolved V genes account for under half, and no reason is known for the remainder. V, J and clone size were drawn from that table, and D and trimming were deduced from the DNA. The table for this sample lists about 170,000 clones; 85% of them were counted only once. The ten largest clones add up to 1% of the sample.

Concerning this clone itself: The antigen it binds to is not known. Nothing much larger sits one base from this clone, and base qualities are not available.

In total, 500 to 700 healthy bone marrow donors made up the cohort. Cohort members were all nominally healthy when sampled, although unrecorded immune exposures were likely present. The donor tested CMV seronegative, placing the donor among the 350 to 400 seronegative members of the cohort. A peripheral blood sample was collected from each donor, and TCR beta sequencing was performed on peripheral blood mononuclear cells. Genomic DNA extraction from the blood cell samples was performed with the Qiagen DNeasy Blood Extraction Kit. The germline ends are 17 bases apart after V is trimmed by 6 bases and J by 6 bases. CDR1 and CDR2, per the germline V gene, are SQVTM and ANQGSEA. The CDR3 numbers 13 residues from cysteine through phenylalanine. Only the CDR3 region is kept as DNA, spanning 39 bases read in frame from base 1. What the authors observed across the whole study: According to a later analysis, most CMV-associated TCR beta chains appeared to be HLA-restricted, and the HLA associations seemed to be driven largely by CMV exposure. Most TCR sequences were seen in very few donors, while some public TCRs were found in many individuals. It was suggested by the authors that the approach could potentially be generalized to other disease states and immunological phenotypes. CMV serostatus was the only immune exposure information available for the cohort. Assigning TCR associations to individual alleles was difficult when HLA alleles, especially DR and DQ, strongly co-occurred. The 87-base-pair reads could not distinguish some IMGT-functional V segments, including TRBV6-2 and TRBV6-3, so those segments were excluded. Because counts were too low, roughly 18 rarely observed V segments, including chromosome 9 orphons, were left out of the earlier analysis of some 600 of the donors. Several of the top co-occurrence clusters appeared to be linked to parvovirus B19, influenza, CMV and Epstein-Barr virus, according to a later analysis. A later analysis found that HLA-associated TCR beta chains were more clonally expanded and had lower generation probabilities than equally common non-associated chains. Cytomegalovirus status was reported to be diagnosed by the classifier with high specificity and sensitivity in both the original and validation cohorts. The presence/absence analyses assumed that sequencing depth was roughly uniform across donors, and that assumption may not be true. An association between a missense DCLRE1C variant and V-gene and J-gene trimming of TCR beta chains was found in a later genetic analysis and replicated in an independent cohort. Three of the identified cytomegalovirus-associated TCR beta chains were confirmed in vitro to be specific for cytomegalovirus antigens. A cluster of highly shared sequence variants was judged likely to be a technical artifact of the sequencing pipeline. HLA typing was unavailable for some donors at each locus, so association tests used only the typed subset. In a later analysis, the rate of TCR association differed among HLA loci, with DRB1 alleles having the most associated TCRs and HLA-C alleles having the fewest. Linkage disequilibrium might explain the correlated functional status among segregating V segments, but an unknown experimental factor could not be ruled out. A further reported finding was that TCR beta sequences accurately predicted the HLA-A and HLA-B alleles for most subjects in the first cohort. According to a later genetic analysis, donors in an Asian-associated ancestry cluster had fewer N-insertions in productive TCRs than the approximately 700-donor mean. A total of 164 TCR beta chains were listed by the study as associated with cytomegalovirus. In an earlier analysis of a few hundred of the donors, most TCR beta V segments were observed in productive rearrangements about 87% or about 30% of the time, broadly matching IMGT annotations. At a false discovery rate of 0.05, a later analysis linked around 15,000 TCR beta sequences to specific HLA alleles. This cohort had only TCR beta chains sequenced, and the lack of alpha or paired-chain data limited which features could be detected.

The source is a boy aged 2 to 10 in good health and CMV-seronegative. Sequencing was carried out using PBMCs. The chain employs TRBV29-1 and TRBJ1-2; TRBD1 might be the D gene, on 6 matching bases. The CDR3 protein: CSVGARTENGYTF. The nucleotide sequence reads as follows: TGCAGCGTGGGTGCCAGGACAGAGAATGGCTACACCTTC. Extended through the reference TRBV29-1 and TRBJ1-2 proteins, this CDR3 yields the full variable domain: SAVISQKPSRDICQRGTSLTIQCQVDSQVTMMFWYRQQPGQSLTLIATANQGSEATYESGFVIDKFPISRPNLTFSTLTVSNMSPEDSSIYLCSVGARTENGYTFGSGTRLTVV.